The next 12 T cell receptor beta chains were all read from a single sample in a study of T cell responses to AZD1222 COVID-19 vaccine. Assay used: immunoSEQ multiplex PCR; TCRdb lists only in-frame clones, some missing. The table has about 120,000 clones, 80% to 90% seen once. The material was peripheral blood, obtained on day 0 of AZD1222 vaccination. Receptors originate from an adult in good health.

V is TRBV4-1 and J is TRBJ2-7; weak D call: TRBD2 (8 bases). The V end lost 4 bases, the J end lost 2 bases, and 18 bases lay between the germline ends. CDR1 and CDR2 from the germline V gene are MGHRA and YSYEKL. The CDR3 spans 16 residues. The CDR3 here is CASSPGRGRGAYEQYF. The CDR3 DNA follows: TGCGCCAGCAGCCCCGGGAGGGGGCGGGGGGCCTACGAGCAGTACTTC.

The chain combines TRBV12-3 or TRBV12-4 with TRBJ1-1; 7 nucleotides align to TRBD1. CDR3 length equals 13 residues. After removal of 6 bases from V and 7 bases from J, the junction contained 8 bases not matched to a gene. The CDR3 sequence is CASRPQGRNEAFF. CDR3 DNA: TGTGCCAGCAGGCCACAGGGGAGAAATGAAGCTTTCTTT.

The genes are TRBV4-1 and TRBJ1-6; 8 bases are a match to TRBD1. CDR1 and CDR2 (germline): MGHRA, YSYEKL. CDR3 length: 15 amino acids. Losses at the gene ends were 2 bases for V and 10 bases for J; bases not matched to a gene: 7. The CDR3 loop is CASSQTPTGESPLHF. In DNA form, the CDR3 reads TGCGCCAGCAGCCAAACCCCGACAGGGGAATCACCCCTCCACTTT.

This chain connects TRBV7-6 to TRBJ2-5, with D possibly being TRBD1 (7 bases). This CDR3 has 15 amino acids. Germline CDR1 and CDR2: SGHVS and FNYEAQ. Trimming removed 8 bases at V and 5 bases at J, with 21 bases between. CDR3: CASVEGANRVETQYF. The CDR3, as DNA: TGTGCCAGCGTGGAGGGGGCGAATCGGGTTGAGACCCAGTACTTC.

The rearrangement links TRBV5-1 to TRBJ2-5; D not resolved. The V and J ends lost 6 bases and 4 bases respectively, with 13 bases between them. The germline gives CDR1 SGHRS, CDR2 YFSETQ. CDR3 length equals 13 residues. The CDR3 is CASTTNQAETQYF. In DNA form, the CDR3 reads TGCGCCAGCACGACGAACCAGGCAGAGACCCAGTACTTC. The variable domain in full, with the rest retrieved from reference TRBV5-1 and TRBJ2-5, is KAGVTQTPRYLIKTRGQQVTLSCSPISGHRSVSWYQQTPGQGLQFLFEYFSETQRNKGNFPGRFSGRQFSNSRSEMNVSTLELGDSALYLCASTTNQAETQYFGPGTRLLVL.

V gene TRBV5-1 combines with J gene TRBJ2-7, with TRBD2 identical over 7 bases. Per germline, CDR1 SGHRS and CDR2 YFSETQ. The trim removed 0 bases at V and 1 base at J, leaving 1 base unmatched. The CDR3 length is 14 residues. The CDR3 DNA reads TGCGCCAGCAGCTTGGCGGGGGGTTCCTACGAGCAGTACTTC. Translation gives CASSLAGGSYEQYF.

This chain joins TRBV3-1 (or the pseudogene TRBV3-2) and TRBJ2-3, with a tentative D call TRBD1 (6 bases). CDR3 length: 16 residues. V was pared by 3 bases and J by 3 bases, with 16 bases between. Germline V gives CDR1 LGHDT, CDR2 YNNKEL (reference sequence). The CDR3 sequence is CASSQSRGWVTDTQYF. CDR3 sequence (DNA): TGTGCCAGCAGCCAGTCTAGGGGGTGGGTTACAGATACGCAGTATTTT.

This clone occurred once. The V gene is TRBV5-5, the J gene TRBJ2-6; maybe TRBD2 (6 bases). This CDR3 spans 16 amino acids. The germline V gene has CDR1 SGHKS and CDR2 YYEKEE (reference sequence). V was trimmed by 0 bases and J by 0 bases, leaving 7 bases between them. The CDR3 DNA follows: TGTGCCAGCAGCTTGGTCGGGGGCTCTGGGGCCAACGTCCTGACTTTC. Translation: CASSLVGGSGANVLTF.

The CDR3 nucleotides are TGCGCCAGCAGCCAAGGGACTAGCGGGTCCGGAGATACGCAGTATTTT. It encodes CASSQGTSGSGDTQYF. The chain employs TRBV4-3 and TRBJ2-3; TRBD2 matches 11 bases. Germline assignment: CDR1 LGHNA and CDR2 YSLEER. V dropped 1 base and J dropped 5; count of bases not matched to a gene: 5. The CDR3 is made up of 16 amino acids.

This sequence joins TRBV3-1 (or the pseudogene TRBV3-2) and TRBJ1-2, with D unresolved. The V gene's germline CDR1 is LGHDT and CDR2 YNNKEL (reference sequence). Trimming pared 4 bases from V and 8 bases from J, leaving 11 bases between. CDR3 size: 12 residues. CDR3 DNA: TGTGCCAGCAGCCCTCAGGTGGGGGGCTACACCTTC. It codes for CASSPQVGGYTF.

The V and J genes are TRBV7-9 and TRBJ2-5; TRBD2 aligns across 11 bases. The CDR3 runs 14 residues. Trimming took 4 bases from V and 5 from J; bases not matched to a gene: 3. Germline values: CDR1 SEHNR, CDR2 FQNEAQ (reference sequence). The CDR3 region is CASSWRLAGETQYF. The CDR3 bases are TGTGCCAGCAGCTGGAGACTAGCGGGGGAGACCCAGTACTTC.

This chain joins TRBV5-6 and TRBJ1-1, with D unresolved. Trimming removed 0 bases at V and 4 bases at J, with 7 bases between. Germline V gene data show CDR1 as SGHDT and CDR2 as YYEEEE. The CDR3 loop spans 13 amino acids. The chain's CDR3 is CASSLAGSTEAFF. As DNA, the CDR3 is TGTGCCAGCAGCTTGGCAGGTTCCACTGAAGCTTTCTTT.